These 10 T cell receptor beta chains came from one sample sequenced in a study of blood T cell repertoires in COVID-19. Only in-frame clones appear in the TCRdb table, and some are missing; sequencing was by immunoSEQ multiplex PCR. Of around 86,000 clones listed, about 87% are singletons. The sequenced sample was peripheral blood. The origin of the receptors is a human donor with acute or convalescent COVID-19. The donor label of this sample is uncertain.

CDR3 amino acids: CASIPQGRYGYTF. The CDR3 bases are TGTGCCAGCATCCCTCAGGGTCGCTATGGCTACACCTTC. The gene calls are TRBV28 and TRBJ1-2; TRBD1 might be the D (5 bases). Germline CDR1 and CDR2: MDHEN and SYDVKM. The V gene lost 7 bases and the J gene lost 4 bases, with 13 bases spanning the gap. The CDR3 consists of 13 residues.

The count of this clone is one. The CDR3 bases are TGTGCCAGCAGCTCTACAGGGGGCCCCTACGAGCAGTACTTC. Its translation is CASSSTGGPYEQYF. The chain uses TRBV5-6 and TRBJ2-7, with TRBD1 matching 9 bases. This CDR3 is built from 14 residues. V was pared by 3 bases and J by 2 bases, with 3 bases of the junction left unmatched. Per germline, CDR1 SGHDT and CDR2 YYEEEE. Using reference TRBV5-6 and TRBJ2-7 for the parts outside the CDR3, the full variable domain is DAGVTQSPTHLIKTRGQQVTLRCSPKSGHDTVSWYQQALGQGPQFIFQYYEEEERQRGNFPDRFSGHQFPNYSSELNVNALLLGDSALYLCASSSTGGPYEQYFGPGTRLTVT.

This chain uses TRBV12-3 or TRBV12-4 with TRBJ1-4; 10 bases line up with TRBD1. This CDR3 has 13 amino acids. With V trimmed by 5 bases and J by 8 bases, 2 bases remained unmatched. The DNA for the CDR3 is TGTGCCAGCAGTACGGGACAGGGGGAAAAACTGTTTTTT. Translated: CASSTGQGEKLFF.

In regard to this clone: Other nucleotide sequences in the sample specify the same CDR3. The chain has TRBV7-2 and TRBJ2-7; 9 nucleotides match TRBD1. This CDR3 is built from 14 residues. Germline-derived CDR1 and CDR2 are SGHTA and FQGNSA. Trimming removed 5 bases from V and 2 bases from J; junction bases left unmatched: 4. For the CDR3, the DNA is TGTGCCAGCAGCCCAGACAGGGGGACCTACGAGCAGTACTTC. This translates into CASSPDRGTYEQYF.

The chain recombines TRBV11-2 with TRBJ2-3, with D perhaps TRBD1 (5 bases). Trimming took 3 bases from V and 5 from J, leaving 6 bases between them. The CDR3 covers 12 residues. Germline-derived CDR1 and CDR2 are SGHAT and FQNNGV. CDR3 bases: TGTGCCAGCAGCTTCGACAGAGATACGCAGTATTTT. Translation: CASSFDRDTQYF.

In DNA, the CDR3 is TGTGCCAGCAGCTTATCCAGACAGGGGGCTGCGATGGACATTCAGTACTTC. Translation: CASSLSRQGAAMDIQYF. The genes are TRBV7-3 and TRBJ2-4, with TRBD1 matching over 10 bases. The V gene's germline CDR1 is SGHTA and CDR2 FQGTGA. The junction had 12 bases not matched to a gene; V was cut back by 2 bases and J by 8 bases. The CDR3 spans 17 residues.

The chain couples TRBV5-1 to TRBJ1-5, with unresolved D. This CDR3 is built from 13 residues. The V gene lost 4 bases and the J gene lost 4 bases, with 9 bases spanning the gap. The germline V gene encodes CDR1 SGHRS and CDR2 YFSETQ. This CDR3 is CASSLTPNQPQHF. The CDR3 DNA is TGCGCCAGCAGCCTTACACCAAATCAGCCCCAGCATTTT.

The chain combines TRBV7-8 with TRBJ1-2, with 8 bases aligning to TRBD1. Germline lookup yields CDR1 SGHVS and CDR2 FQNEAQ. Trimming cost V 4 bases and J 8 bases; bases outside gene matches: 6. The CDR3 extends over 13 amino acids. CDR3 sequence: CASSWRTGRGYTF. The CDR3 DNA reads as TGTGCCAGCAGCTGGAGGACAGGGAGAGGCTACACCTTC. The full variable domain, completed using reference TRBV7-8 and TRBJ1-2, is GAGVSQSPRYKVAKRGQDVALRCDPISGHVSLFWYQQALGQGPEFLTYFQNEAQLDKSGLPSDRFFAERPEGSVSTLKIQRTQQEDSAVYLCASSWRTGRGYTFGSGTRLTVV.

This clone was recorded a few times. The chain recombines TRBV19 with TRBJ1-5; tentative D call: TRBD1 (5 bases). V gave up 5 bases and J gave up 9 bases, with 17 bases separating them. The CDR3 is made up of 14 amino acids. Germline CDR1 and CDR2: LNHDA and SQIVND (reference sequence). CDR3 sequence reads: CASSQSGALPPQHF. The CDR3 nucleotides are TGTGCCAGTAGTCAGAGTGGGGCTCTCCCGCCCCAGCATTTT. Combining the CDR3 with reference TRBV19 and TRBJ1-5 gives the whole variable domain DGGITQSPKYLFRKEGQNVTLSCEQNLNHDAMYWYRQDPGQGLRLIYYSQIVNDFQKGDIAEGYSVSREKKESFPLTVTSAQKNPTAFYLCASSQSGALPPQHFGDGTRLSIL.

This clone was observed a handful of times. The rearrangement joins TRBV4-1 to TRBJ1-2; possibly TRBD1 for D (5 bases). The CDR3 is 14 amino acids. Germline V gene data show CDR1 as MGHRA and CDR2 as YSYEKL. Between the trimmed V and J ends, which lost 0 bases and 5 bases, there was a span of 10 bases. The CDR3 nucleotides read TGCGCCAGCAGCCAAGATTCAGGGCGTTATGGCTACACCTTC. This encodes CASSQDSGRYGYTF.